The 3 T cell receptor beta chains below were found in one sample sequenced in a study of cytomegalovirus exposure and HLA in healthy donors. Vbeta (60) and Jbeta (13) primers were used in the PCR. TCRdb keeps only in-frame clones here, not all; method: immunoSEQ multiplex PCR. This sample has about 100,000 clones; roughly 74% occur once, and the top ten carry 1.5% to 2%. Material for sequencing was PBMCs. The origin of the receptors is a woman aged 40 to 49 in good health and CMV-seronegative.

The V gene is TRBV28, the J gene TRBJ2-1; TRBD2 is a possible D gene (5 bases). The CDR3 is 14 amino acids. CDR1 is MDHEN and CDR2 is SYDVKM in the germline V gene. Trimming pared 5 bases from V and 3 bases from J, leaving 11 bases between. CDR3 bases: TGTGCCAGCAGTCGAACTAGTATCTACAATGAGCAGTTCTTC. It is translated as CASSRTSIYNEQFF.

The chain has TRBV7-2 and TRBJ2-5; 7 bases line up with TRBD1. With the DNA end fitting TRBJ2-7 better, the J assignment may be wrong. CDR1 is SGHTA, CDR2 FQGNSA, per germline. The CDR3 has 15 amino acids. The CDR3 region is CASSLRQGRSYEQYF. The CDR3 coding sequence is TGTGCCAGCAGCCTACGACAGGGCCGGAGCTACGAGCAGTACTTC.

Only a few counts were recorded for this clone. V usage is TRBV7-9 and J usage is TRBJ2-5, with TRBD2 identical over 8 bases. The ends lost 1 base at V and 5 bases at J; junction bases unmatched: 6. The length of the CDR3 is 15 residues. CDR1 and CDR2 (germline): SEHNR, FQNEAQ (reference sequence). In DNA, the CDR3 is TGTGCCAGCAGCTTAGTACGGGGGGGCTTTGAGACCCAGTACTTC. Residues: CASSLVRGGFETQYF.